This T cell receptor (beta chain) was found in a study of blood T cell repertoires in COVID-19. The wider study: Samples taken during acute and convalescent COVID-19 were collected in the United States, Italy and Spain.

Original processing notes: Estimates of nucleated cell counts were drawn from the amplification of reference gene primers. Sequenced by immunoSEQ multiplex PCR; TCRdb stores in-frame clones only, minus some. D and trimming come from the DNA, and the V and J calls and clone size come from that table. The sample contains some 160,000 clones, about four fifths of which appear only once. V dropped 3 bases and J dropped 6 bases, with 10 bases sitting between them. Per the germline V gene, CDR1 is LNHDA and CDR2 is SQIVND (reference sequence). The CDR3 has 13 residues. The rearrangement links TRBV19 to TRBJ2-3, with D perhaps TRBD2 (5 bases). This clonotype originated in an elderly woman with acute or convalescent COVID-19. Material: peripheral blood. The CDR3 sequence: CASSMAEADTQYF. Written as DNA, the CDR3 is TGTGCCAGTAGTATGGCGGAGGCGGATACGCAGTATTTT. Full variable domain (outside the CDR3, taken from reference TRBV19 and TRBJ2-3): DGGITQSPKYLFRKEGQNVTLSCEQNLNHDAMYWYRQDPGQGLRLIYYSQIVNDFQKGDIAEGYSVSREKKESFPLTVTSAQKNPTAFYLCASSMAEADTQYFGPGTRLTVL.